The clone carrying this TCR beta chain was counted many times. Its matching antigen is unknown. TCR beta CDR3 regions were amplified from RNA. With the HTBI primer set, the TCR CDR3 went through a first round of RT-PCR. One entry per CDR3 protein results from TCRdb running MiXCR on the multiplex PCR reads. This sample has hundreds of thousands of distinct CDR3 sequences, with 12% to 15% found just once. The CDR3 contains 17 residues. The V segment lost 3 bases and the J segment 0 bases; nucleotides outside the gene matches: 5. Germline-derived CDR1 and CDR2 are SGHNT and YENEEA. The data originate from a study of T cells in Graves' hyperthyroidism and ophthalmopathy. Study-level background: Peripheral blood draws took place at initial diagnosis, ahead of any treatment. Findings of the study overall: The model foresaw ophthalmopathy a median around 6.8 months prior to onset. Most thyroid clonotypes expanded above 0.001 appeared in blood too.

Hyperthyroidism was newly diagnosed in patients aged 18 to 65 (duration under 2 months). The receptor's source is a woman younger than 30 with Graves' hyperthyroidism. The sample was blood. V usage is TRBV11-3 and J usage is TRBJ2-1, with 10 bases that match TRBD2. The CDR3 DNA sequence: TGTGCCAGCAGCTTCGGGACTAGCGTGCCCTCCTACAATGAGCAGTTCTTC. The encoded protein is CASSFGTSVPSYNEQFF.